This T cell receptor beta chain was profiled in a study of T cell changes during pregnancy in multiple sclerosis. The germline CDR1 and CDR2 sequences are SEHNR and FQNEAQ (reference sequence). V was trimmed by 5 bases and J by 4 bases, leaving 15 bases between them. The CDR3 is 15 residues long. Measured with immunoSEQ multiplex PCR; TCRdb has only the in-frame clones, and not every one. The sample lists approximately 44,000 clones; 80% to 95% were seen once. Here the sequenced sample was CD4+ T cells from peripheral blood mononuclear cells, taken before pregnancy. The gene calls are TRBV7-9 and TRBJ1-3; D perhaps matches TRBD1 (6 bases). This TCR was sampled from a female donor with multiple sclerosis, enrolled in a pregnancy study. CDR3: CASSAQTGWGNTIYF. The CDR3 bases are TGTGCCAGCAGCGCGCAGACAGGATGGGGAAACACCATATATTTT.